Shown below are 2 T cell receptor beta chains from a single sample sequenced in a study of cytomegalovirus exposure and HLA in healthy donors. It was with 60 Vbeta and 13 Jbeta primers that the PCR ran. Sequencing was performed with immunoSEQ multiplex PCR; in TCRdb, only in-frame clones are kept and a portion is missing. The table records fewer than 350,000 clones, approximately 90% of them present only once. Material: PBMCs. These receptors were taken from a woman aged 18-30 years in good health and CMV-seronegative.

The rearrangement joins TRBV6-5 to TRBJ2-3; 8 nucleotides line up with TRBD1. Germline V gives CDR1 MNHEY, CDR2 SVGAGI. V shed 6 bases, J shed 2 bases, and the junction held 4 bases outside the gene matches. The CDR3 consists of 14 residues. The CDR3 reads CASRGQVNTDTQYF. In DNA form, the CDR3 reads TGTGCCAGCAGGGGACAGGTGAACACAGATACGCAGTATTTT.

The chain links TRBV6-1 to TRBJ1-1, with D hard to call. The CDR3 is 15 amino acids. Trimming stripped 7 bases from V and 1 base from J, with 16 bases between. Germline CDR1 MNHNS, CDR2 SASEGT. The CDR3 bases are TGTGCCAGCACCCTCGGTTTGCGGCAGAACACTGAAGCTTTCTTT. This translates into CASTLGLRQNTEAFF.